The next 14 T cell receptor beta chains were all read from a single sample in a study of cytomegalovirus exposure and HLA in healthy donors. 60 Vbeta and 13 Jbeta primers were used in PCR. Only in-frame clones appear in the TCRdb table, and some are missing; sequencing was by immunoSEQ multiplex PCR. The table records about 160,000 clones, 70% to 80% of them present only once. Material for sequencing was PBMCs. The receptor set was obtained from a man aged 25 to 45 in good health and CMV-seropositive.

V gene TRBV4-3 combines with J gene TRBJ2-3; TRBD2 aligns across 10 bases. The germline gives CDR1 LGHNA, CDR2 YSLEER. This CDR3 spans 16 amino acids. The trim removed 3 bases at V and 6 bases at J, leaving 9 bases unmatched. The chain's CDR3 is CASSQTYGTSVDTQYF. CDR3 DNA sequence: TGCGCCAGCAGCCAGACCTATGGGACTAGCGTTGATACGCAGTATTTT.

The V and J genes are TRBV6-6 and TRBJ2-7; a possible D gene is TRBD1 (6 bases). CDR3 length equals 16 residues. From germline, CDR1 is MNHNY and CDR2 SVGAGI (reference sequence). V lost 2 bases, J lost 4 bases, and 18 bases lay in between. CDR3 in DNA: TGTGCCAGCAGTTACGGCGCTGGGACACCCTATTACGAGCAGTACTTC. It codes for CASSYGAGTPYYEQYF.

The gene calls are TRBV2 and TRBJ2-3; D gene ambiguous. Germline CDR1 reads SNHLY; CDR2 reads FYNNEI. This CDR3 contains 11 residues. The V end lost 6 bases, the J end lost 2 bases, and 3 bases lay between the germline ends. The CDR3 bases are TGTGCCAGCAGACTCACAGATACGCAGTATTTT. It encodes CASRLTDTQYF.

The chain uses TRBV5-4 and TRBJ2-5; TRBD1 matches 9 bases. The CDR3 totals 14 residues. Losses at the gene ends were 4 bases for V and 4 bases for J; bases not matched to a gene: 5. Germline CDR1 and CDR2: SGHNT and YYREEE (reference sequence). CDR3: CASSPGQGGETQYF. Here the CDR3 DNA reads TGTGCCAGCAGCCCGGGACAGGGAGGAGAGACCCAGTACTTC.

CDR3 sequence reads: CASSEASNRGTVQYF. CDR3 coding DNA: TGTGCCAGCAGTGAAGCGTCGAACAGGGGGACAGTGCAGTACTTC. The chain employs TRBV6-1 and TRBJ2-7; 8 positions agree with TRBD1. The germline gives CDR1 MNHNS, CDR2 SASEGT. CDR3 length: 15 residues. V was pared by 0 bases and J by 9 bases, with 10 bases of the junction left unmatched.

The chain couples TRBV14 to TRBJ2-7; 7 bases are a match to TRBD1. The trim removed 2 bases at V and 2 bases at J, leaving 6 bases unmatched. There are 15 residues in the CDR3. Per the germline V gene, CDR1 is SGHDN and CDR2 is FVKESK. The CDR3 sequence is CASSQWDSLTYEQYF. CDR3 bases: TGTGCCAGCAGCCAATGGGACAGTCTTACCTACGAGCAGTACTTC.

The J gene is TRBJ2-5, the V gene TRBV7-9, with TRBD2 matching over 9 bases. The CDR3 is made up of 13 amino acids. V trimming: 5 bases; J trimming: 4 bases; junction bases outside the gene matches: 2. Germline loops: CDR1 SEHNR, CDR2 FQNEAQ (reference sequence). The CDR3 DNA sequence: TGTGCCAGCAGCCTTAGCGGGAGAGAGACCCAGTACTTC. This translates into CASSLSGRETQYF.

The chain has TRBV29-1 and TRBJ2-3, with a weak D call TRBD2 (5 bases). V gave up 6 bases and J gave up 2 bases, with 15 bases separating them. Looked up from germline, CDR1 is SQVTM and CDR2 is ANQGSEA. The CDR3 spans 14 residues. The CDR3: CSVKGLWTTDTQYF. The CDR3 DNA reads as TGCAGCGTGAAAGGACTTTGGACCACAGATACGCAGTATTTT.

The chain couples TRBV9 to TRBJ1-1, with 8 bases aligning to TRBD1. Germline lookup yields CDR1 SGDLS and CDR2 YYNGEE. The CDR3 sequence is 17 residues long. After removal of 4 bases from V and 0 bases from J, the junction contained 11 bases not matched to a gene. CDR3 nucleotides: TGTGCCAGCAGCTTACAGGGGGGCCCGTCCCTGAACACTGAAGCTTTCTTT. It encodes CASSLQGGPSLNTEAFF.

J is TRBJ1-4 and V is TRBV28; 7 bases are shared with TRBD1. Trimming removed 8 bases from V and 7 bases from J; junction bases left unmatched: 10. This CDR3 spans 14 amino acids. Germline V gene sequence: CDR1 MDHEN, CDR2 SYDVKM. The CDR3 here is CASSKPGQFEKLFF. CDR3 coding DNA: TGTGCCAGCTCTAAACCGGGACAGTTTGAAAAACTGTTTTTT.

J is TRBJ1-2 and V is TRBV6-1; TRBD1 aligns across 9 bases. This CDR3 spans 17 amino acids. Germline lookup yields CDR1 MNHNS and CDR2 SASEGT. After removal of 0 bases from V and 4 bases from J, the junction contained 9 bases not matched to a gene. For the CDR3, the DNA is TGTGCCAGCAGTGAAGCGCCCTGGGACAGGGAACCCTATGGCTACACCTTC. Amino acids: CASSEAPWDREPYGYTF.

The chain carries TRBV10-3 and TRBJ1-1; 7 nucleotides align to TRBD1. This CDR3 has 12 residues. Germline values: CDR1 ENHRY, CDR2 SYGVKD. Trimming removed 6 bases from V and 8 bases from J; junction bases left unmatched: 6. In DNA, the CDR3 is TGTGCCATCAGGGAGCGGGACAGAGAAGCTTTCTTT. This gives the protein CAIRERDREAFF.

The chain links TRBV4-1 to TRBJ1-4; 11 nucleotides match TRBD1. The germline V gene has CDR1 MGHRA and CDR2 YSYEKL. The CDR3 length is 15 residues. J was trimmed by 7 bases and V by 5 bases; bases with no gene match: 6. CDR3 coding DNA: TGCGCCAGCAGCGATGGGACAGGGGGAGCTGAAAAACTGTTTTTT. This gives the protein CASSDGTGGAEKLFF.

The rearrangement joins TRBV5-4 to TRBJ1-2; D may be TRBD1 (6 bases). Per the germline V gene, CDR1 is SGHNT and CDR2 is YYREEE (reference sequence). Trimming removed 0 bases at V and 4 bases at J, with 16 bases between. The CDR3 spans 16 residues. CDR3 sequence reads: CASSLEDRPDVYGYTF. CDR3 nucleotide sequence: TGTGCCAGCAGCTTGGAAGACAGGCCCGATGTCTATGGCTACACCTTC.